The TCR beta chain under discussion was sequenced for a study of blood T cell repertoires in COVID-19. Study in general: The United States, Italy and Spain provided the acute and convalescent COVID-19 samples. The analysed material was cDNA or gDNA that came from T cells, B-cell-depleted T cells, or PBMCs.

Germline V gene lookup returns CDR1 DFQATT and CDR2 SNEGSKA (reference sequence). This CDR3 has 15 residues. The V and J ends lost 3 bases and 7 bases, in that order; junction bases with no gene match: 9. Authors' methods: It was from reference gene primer amplification that nucleated cell counts were estimated. Sequencing was performed with immunoSEQ multiplex PCR; in TCRdb, only in-frame clones are kept and a portion is missing. V and J calls and clone size are copied from that table; D and trimming were computed from the DNA. The sample records about 48,000 clones, approximately 83% being singletons.

V and J are TRBV20-1 and TRBJ2-1; 10 bases are shared with TRBD2. Sequencing was done on a sample of peripheral blood. The sequence derives from a man between 70 and 80 years old with acute or convalescent COVID-19. The CDR3 bases are TGCAGTGCTAGTGGCCTACTAGCGGGAAAGAATGAGCAGTTCTTC. As protein: CSASGLLAGKNEQFF.